This entry is about one T cell receptor beta chain. Sequencing of TCR beta covered CD8+ and CD4+ T cells obtained from blood. Negative isolation was used for CD8+ and CD4+ T cells, and FACS enrichment was applied to TEMRA cells. Random hexamers were used to reverse transcribe the RNA input (about 0.5 to 1 ug). MiXCR, applied by TCRdb to the immunoSEQ multiplex PCR reads, yields one record per CDR3 protein. The table records 65,000 to 75,000 distinct CDR3 sequences, 95% of them present only once. This sample stems from a study of CD8 T cells in Susac syndrome. Trimming pared 2 bases from V and 11 bases from J, leaving 14 bases between. Germline V gene lookup returns CDR1 SNHLY and CDR2 FYNNEI. This CDR3 is built from 13 residues.

The receptor was isolated from a human donor in good health. This chain joins TRBV2 and TRBJ2-3; a weak D match, TRBD1 (6 bases). The specimen sequenced was CD8+ T cells from PBMCs. The CDR3 protein is CASSESYSGEQYF. For the CDR3, the DNA is TGTGCCAGCAGTGAATCTTATTCAGGGGAGCAGTATTTT.